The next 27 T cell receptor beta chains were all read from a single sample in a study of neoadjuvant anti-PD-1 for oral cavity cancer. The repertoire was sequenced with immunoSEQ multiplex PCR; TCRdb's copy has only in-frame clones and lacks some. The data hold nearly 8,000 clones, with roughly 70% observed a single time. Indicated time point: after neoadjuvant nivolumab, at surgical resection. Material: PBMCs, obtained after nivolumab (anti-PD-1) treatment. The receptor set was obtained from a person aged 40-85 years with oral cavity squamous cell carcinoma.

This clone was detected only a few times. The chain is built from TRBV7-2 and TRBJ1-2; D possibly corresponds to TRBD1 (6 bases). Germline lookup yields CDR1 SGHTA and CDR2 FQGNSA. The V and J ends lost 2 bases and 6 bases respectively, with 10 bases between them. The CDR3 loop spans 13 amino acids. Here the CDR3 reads CASSLRQGNGYTF. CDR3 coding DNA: TGTGCCAGCAGCTTAAGGCAGGGGAATGGCTACACCTTC.

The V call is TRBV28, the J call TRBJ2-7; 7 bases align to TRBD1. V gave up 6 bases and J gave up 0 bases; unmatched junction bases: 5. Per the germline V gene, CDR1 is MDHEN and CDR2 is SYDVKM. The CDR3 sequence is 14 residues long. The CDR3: CASRRQGDSYEQYF. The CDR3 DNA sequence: TGTGCCAGCAGACGACAGGGTGACTCCTACGAGCAGTACTTC.

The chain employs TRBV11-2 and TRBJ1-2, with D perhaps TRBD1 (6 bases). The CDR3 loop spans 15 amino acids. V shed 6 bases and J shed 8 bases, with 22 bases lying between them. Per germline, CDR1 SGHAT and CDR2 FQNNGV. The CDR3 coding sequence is TGTGCCAGCAGTCCTATTAGGTCAGGGGTAAAGGGCTACACCTTC. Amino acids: CASSPIRSGVKGYTF.

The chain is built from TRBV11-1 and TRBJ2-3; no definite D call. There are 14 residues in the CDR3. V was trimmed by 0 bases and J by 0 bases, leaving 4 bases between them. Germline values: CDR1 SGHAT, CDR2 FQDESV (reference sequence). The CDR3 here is CASSLAPSTDTQYF. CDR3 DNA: TGTGCCAGCAGCTTAGCACCCAGCACAGATACGCAGTATTTT.

The CDR3 sequence is CASSVDSFYEQYF. The DNA for the CDR3 is TGTGCCAGCAGTGTGGACAGCTTCTACGAGCAGTACTTC. The rearrangement uses TRBV6-5 and TRBJ2-7, with D maybe TRBD1 (6 bases). The V end lost 5 bases, the J end lost 3 bases, and 11 bases lay between the germline ends. Per the germline V gene, CDR1 is MNHEY and CDR2 is SVGAGI. The CDR3 covers 13 residues.

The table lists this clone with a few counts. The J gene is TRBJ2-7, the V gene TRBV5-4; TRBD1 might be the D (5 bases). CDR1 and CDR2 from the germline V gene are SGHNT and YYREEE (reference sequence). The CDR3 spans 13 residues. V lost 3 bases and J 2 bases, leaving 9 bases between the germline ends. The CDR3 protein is CASSSTEPYEQYF. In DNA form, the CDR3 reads TGTGCCAGCAGCTCGACAGAGCCCTACGAGCAGTACTTC.

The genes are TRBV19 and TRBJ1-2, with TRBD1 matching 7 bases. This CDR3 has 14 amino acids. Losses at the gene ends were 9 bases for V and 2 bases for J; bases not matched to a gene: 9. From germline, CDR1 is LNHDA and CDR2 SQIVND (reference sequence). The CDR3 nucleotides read TGTGCCAGCCGACAGGGCCCTTCCAACTATGGCTACACCTTC. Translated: CASRQGPSNYGYTF.

The CDR3 sequence is CASSLDKRYEQYF. The CDR3 nucleotides are TGTGCCAGCAGCTTGGACAAGCGCTACGAGCAGTACTTC. This rearrangement joins TRBV5-5 to TRBJ2-7; D is unclear. Trimming took off 0 bases at V and 3 bases at J, with 7 bases between the two ends. The CDR3 has 13 amino acids. Germline values: CDR1 SGHKS, CDR2 YYEKEE (reference sequence).

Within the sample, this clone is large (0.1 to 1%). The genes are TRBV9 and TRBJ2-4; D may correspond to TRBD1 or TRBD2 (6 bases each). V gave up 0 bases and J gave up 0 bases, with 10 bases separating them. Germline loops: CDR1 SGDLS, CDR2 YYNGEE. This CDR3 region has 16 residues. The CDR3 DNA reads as TGTGCCAGCAGCGTAGAGGGGGGAGTAGCCAAAAACATTCAGTACTTC. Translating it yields CASSVEGGVAKNIQYF. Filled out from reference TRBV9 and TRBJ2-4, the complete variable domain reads DSGVTQTPKHLITATGQRVTLRCSPRSGDLSVYWYQQSLDQGLQFLIQYYNGEERAKGNILERFSAQQFPDLHSELNLSSLELGDSALYFCASSVEGGVAKNIQYFGAGTRLSVL.

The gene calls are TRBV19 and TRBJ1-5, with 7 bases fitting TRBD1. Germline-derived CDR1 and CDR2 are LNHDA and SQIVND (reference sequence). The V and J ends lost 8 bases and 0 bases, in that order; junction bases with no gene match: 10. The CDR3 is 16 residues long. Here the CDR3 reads CASQGPTGYSNQPQHF. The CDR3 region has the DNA TGTGCCAGTCAAGGCCCGACAGGGTATAGCAATCAGCCCCAGCATTTT.

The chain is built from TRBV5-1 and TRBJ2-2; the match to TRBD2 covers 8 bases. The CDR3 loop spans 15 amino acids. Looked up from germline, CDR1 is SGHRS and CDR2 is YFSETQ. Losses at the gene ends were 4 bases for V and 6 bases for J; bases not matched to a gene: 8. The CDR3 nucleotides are TGCGCCAGCAGCGCGGGACTAGGGAGCTCCGGGGAGCTGTTTTTT. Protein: CASSAGLGSSGELFF.

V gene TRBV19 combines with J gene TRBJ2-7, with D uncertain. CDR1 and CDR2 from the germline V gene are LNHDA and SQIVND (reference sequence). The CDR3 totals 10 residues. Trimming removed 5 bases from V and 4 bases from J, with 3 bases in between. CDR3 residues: CASSRYEQYF. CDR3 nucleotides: TGTGCCAGTAGTCGGTACGAGCAGTACTTC.

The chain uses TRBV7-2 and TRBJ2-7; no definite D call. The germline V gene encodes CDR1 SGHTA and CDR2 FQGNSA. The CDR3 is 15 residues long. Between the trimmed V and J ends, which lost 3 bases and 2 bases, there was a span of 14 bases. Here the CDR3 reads CASSLIRDGTYEQYF. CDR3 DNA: TGTGCCAGCAGCTTGATTCGTGATGGAACCTACGAGCAGTACTTC.

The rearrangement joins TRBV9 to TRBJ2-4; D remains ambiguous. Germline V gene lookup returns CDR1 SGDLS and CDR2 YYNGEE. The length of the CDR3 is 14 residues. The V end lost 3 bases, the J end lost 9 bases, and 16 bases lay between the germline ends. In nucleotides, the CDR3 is TGTGCCAGCAGCGCGGAGTCCCTCGTCAGCATTCAGTACTTC. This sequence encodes CASSAESLVSIQYF.

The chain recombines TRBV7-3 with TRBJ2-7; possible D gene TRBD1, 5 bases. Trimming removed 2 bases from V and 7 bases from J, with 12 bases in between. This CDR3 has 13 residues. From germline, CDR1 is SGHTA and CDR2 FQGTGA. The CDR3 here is CASSLGHLSEQYF. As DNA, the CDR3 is TGTGCCAGCAGCTTAGGACATCTGTCTGAGCAGTACTTC.

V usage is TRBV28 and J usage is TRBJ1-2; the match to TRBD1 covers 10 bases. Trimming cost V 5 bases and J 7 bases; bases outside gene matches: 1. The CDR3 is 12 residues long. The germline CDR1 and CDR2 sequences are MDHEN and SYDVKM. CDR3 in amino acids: CASSGTGAGYTF. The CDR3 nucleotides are TGTGCCAGCAGTGGGACAGGGGCTGGCTACACCTTC.

The CDR3 DNA sequence: TGTGCCAGCAGCTTAGGCGGGACAGGGGAAGCTTTCTTT. Amino acids: CASSLGGTGEAFF. This chain uses TRBV11-2 with TRBJ1-1, with 9 bases lining up with TRBD1. With 1 base clipped from V and 8 bases from J, the junction kept 2 bases outside the gene matches. Germline V gene sequence: CDR1 SGHAT, CDR2 FQNNGV. This CDR3 spans 13 amino acids.

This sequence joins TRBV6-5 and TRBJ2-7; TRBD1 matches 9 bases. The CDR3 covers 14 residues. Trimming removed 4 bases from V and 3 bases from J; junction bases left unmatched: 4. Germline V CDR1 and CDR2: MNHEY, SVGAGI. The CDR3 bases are TGTGCCAGCAGTTCGCCGGACAGGGGCTACGAGCAGTACTTC. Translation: CASSSPDRGYEQYF.

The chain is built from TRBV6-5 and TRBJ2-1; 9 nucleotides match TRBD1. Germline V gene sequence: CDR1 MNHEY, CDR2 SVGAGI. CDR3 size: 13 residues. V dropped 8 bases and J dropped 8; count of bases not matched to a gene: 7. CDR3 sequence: CASEDRGLDEQFF. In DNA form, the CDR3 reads TGTGCCAGCGAGGACAGGGGATTAGATGAGCAGTTCTTC.

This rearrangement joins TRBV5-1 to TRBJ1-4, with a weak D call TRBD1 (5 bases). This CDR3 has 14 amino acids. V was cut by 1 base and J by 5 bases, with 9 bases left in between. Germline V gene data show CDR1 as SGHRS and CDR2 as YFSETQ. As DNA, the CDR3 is TGCGCCAGCAGCTTGAGGGGATACAATGAAAAACTGTTTTTT. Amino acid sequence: CASSLRGYNEKLFF. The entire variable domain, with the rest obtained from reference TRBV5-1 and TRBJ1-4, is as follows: KAGVTQTPRYLIKTRGQQVTLSCSPISGHRSVSWYQQTPGQGLQFLFEYFSETQRNKGNFPGRFSGRQFSNSRSEMNVSTLELGDSALYLCASSLRGYNEKLFFGSGTQLSVL.

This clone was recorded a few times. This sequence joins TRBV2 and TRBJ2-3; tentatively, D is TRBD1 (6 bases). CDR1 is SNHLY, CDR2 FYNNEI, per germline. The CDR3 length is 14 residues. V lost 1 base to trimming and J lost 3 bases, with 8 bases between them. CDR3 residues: CASSEGTATDTQYF. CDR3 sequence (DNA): TGTGCCAGCAGTGAAGGGACAGCGACAGATACGCAGTATTTT.

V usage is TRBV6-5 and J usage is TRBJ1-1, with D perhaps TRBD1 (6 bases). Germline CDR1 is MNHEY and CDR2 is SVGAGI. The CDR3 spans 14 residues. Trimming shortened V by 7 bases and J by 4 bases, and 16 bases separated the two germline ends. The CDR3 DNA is TGTGCCAGCACCCCCCGAACAGGGCGCACTGAAGCTTTCTTT. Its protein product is CASTPRTGRTEAFF.

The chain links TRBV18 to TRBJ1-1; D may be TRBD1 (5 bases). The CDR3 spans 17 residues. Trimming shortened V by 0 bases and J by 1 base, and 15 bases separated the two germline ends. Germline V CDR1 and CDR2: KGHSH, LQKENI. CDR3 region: CASSPPKSGTANTEAFF. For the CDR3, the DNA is TGTGCCAGCTCACCACCTAAGTCAGGGACGGCGAACACTGAAGCTTTCTTT.

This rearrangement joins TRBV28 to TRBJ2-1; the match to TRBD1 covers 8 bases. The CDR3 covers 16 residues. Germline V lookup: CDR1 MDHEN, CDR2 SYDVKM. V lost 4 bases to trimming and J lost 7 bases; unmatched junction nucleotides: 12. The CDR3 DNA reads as TGTGCCAGCAGTTGGACAGGGAATAAAATAGGGAATGAGCAGTTCTTC. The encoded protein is CASSWTGNKIGNEQFF.

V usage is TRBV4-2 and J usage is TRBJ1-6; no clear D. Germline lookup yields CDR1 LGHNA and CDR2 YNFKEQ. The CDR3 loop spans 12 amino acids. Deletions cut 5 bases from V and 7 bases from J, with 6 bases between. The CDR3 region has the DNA TGTGCCAGCAGCGTACCGAATTCACCCCTCCACTTT. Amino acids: CASSVPNSPLHF.

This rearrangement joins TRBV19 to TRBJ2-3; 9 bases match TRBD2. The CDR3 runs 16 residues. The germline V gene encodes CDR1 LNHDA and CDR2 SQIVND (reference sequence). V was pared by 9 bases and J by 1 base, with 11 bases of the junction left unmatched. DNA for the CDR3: TGTGCCAGCAACAAATTCTCTAGCGGGGGCACAGATACGCAGTATTTT. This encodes CASNKFSSGGTDTQYF. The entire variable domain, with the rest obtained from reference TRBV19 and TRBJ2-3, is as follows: DGGITQSPKYLFRKEGQNVTLSCEQNLNHDAMYWYRQDPGQGLRLIYYSQIVNDFQKGDIAEGYSVSREKKESFPLTVTSAQKNPTAFYLCASNKFSSGGTDTQYFGPGTRLTVL.

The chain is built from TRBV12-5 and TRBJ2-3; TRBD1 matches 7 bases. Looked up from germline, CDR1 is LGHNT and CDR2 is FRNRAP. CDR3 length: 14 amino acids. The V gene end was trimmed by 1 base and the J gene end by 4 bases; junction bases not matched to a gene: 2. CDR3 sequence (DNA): TGTGCTAGTGGTTTGGGACAGGGACCAGATACGCAGTATTTT. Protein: CASGLGQGPDTQYF.